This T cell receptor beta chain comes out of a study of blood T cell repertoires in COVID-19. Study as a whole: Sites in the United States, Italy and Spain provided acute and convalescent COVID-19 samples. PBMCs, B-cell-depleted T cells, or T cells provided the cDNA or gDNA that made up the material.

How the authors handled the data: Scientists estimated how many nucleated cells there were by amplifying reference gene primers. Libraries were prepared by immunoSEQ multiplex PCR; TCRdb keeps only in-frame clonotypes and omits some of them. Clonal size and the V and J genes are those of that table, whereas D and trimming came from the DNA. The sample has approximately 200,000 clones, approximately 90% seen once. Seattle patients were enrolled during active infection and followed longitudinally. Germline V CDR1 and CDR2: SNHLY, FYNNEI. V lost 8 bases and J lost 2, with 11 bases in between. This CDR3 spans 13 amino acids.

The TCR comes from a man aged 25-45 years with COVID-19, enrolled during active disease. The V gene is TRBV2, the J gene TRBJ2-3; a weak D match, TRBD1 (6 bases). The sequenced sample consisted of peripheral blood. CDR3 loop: CASVKGDTDTQYF. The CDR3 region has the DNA TGTGCCAGCGTTAAGGGGGACACAGATACGCAGTATTTT.